One T cell receptor beta chain is described in this entry. The antigen remains unidentified. As for treatment: oral pan-JAK inhibitor, 5-10 mg twice daily. Alopecia areata patients provided lesional scalp punch biopsies and peripheral blood. Sorting separated CD4+ and CD8+ T cells out of PBMCs. Isolated RNA was reverse transcribed into cDNA used as the sequencing template. Assay used: immunoSEQ multiplex PCR; TCRdb lists only in-frame clones, some missing. The sample lists 190,000 or so clones; nearly 60% were seen once. The CDR3 has 12 residues. Germline V CDR1 and CDR2: SNHLY, FYNNEI. V lost 4 bases and J 2 bases, leaving 5 bases between the germline ends. This specimen comes from a study of CD8+ T cells in alopecia areata. Notes on the study in general: How baseline CD8+ expansion relates to response remains uncertain (there was one nonresponder). Scalp sequencing also captures normal skin's resident alphabeta T cells.

This sequence originates from a human donor with alopecia areata. This rearrangement joins TRBV2 to TRBJ1-1; D remains unclear. The source material was CD4+ T cells sorted from blood, sampled at week 24, from a patient treated with tofacitinib. CDR3 protein: CASSVINTEAFF. The CDR3 DNA follows: TGTGCCAGCAGTGTCATCAACACTGAAGCTTTCTTT.